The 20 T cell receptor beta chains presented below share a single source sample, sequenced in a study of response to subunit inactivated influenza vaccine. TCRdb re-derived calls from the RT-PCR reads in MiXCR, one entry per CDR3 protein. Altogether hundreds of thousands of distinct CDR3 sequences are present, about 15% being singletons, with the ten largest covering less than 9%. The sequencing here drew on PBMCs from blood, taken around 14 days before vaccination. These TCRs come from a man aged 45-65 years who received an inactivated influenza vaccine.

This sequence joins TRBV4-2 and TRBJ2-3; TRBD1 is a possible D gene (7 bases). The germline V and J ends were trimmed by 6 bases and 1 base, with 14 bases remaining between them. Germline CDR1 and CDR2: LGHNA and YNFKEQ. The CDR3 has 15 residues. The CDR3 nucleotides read TGTGCCAGCAGTCGGGGGCAGGGGGGCACAGATACGCAGTATTTT. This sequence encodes CASSRGQGGTDTQYF.

The CDR3 DNA reads TGCAGTGCTGCAAGGACAGGGAGTGCGGATACGCAGTATTTT. It encodes CSAARTGSADTQYF. This chain joins TRBV20-1 and TRBJ2-3, with 8 bases lining up with TRBD1. V lost 5 bases and J lost 6; bases outside the gene matches: 10. Germline V gene lookup returns CDR1 DFQATT and CDR2 SNEGSKA (reference sequence). The CDR3 consists of 14 residues.

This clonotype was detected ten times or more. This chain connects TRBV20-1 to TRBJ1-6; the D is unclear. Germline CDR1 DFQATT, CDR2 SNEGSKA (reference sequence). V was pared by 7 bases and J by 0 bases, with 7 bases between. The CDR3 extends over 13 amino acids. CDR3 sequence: CSVGNSYNSPLHF. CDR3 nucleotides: TGCAGTGTGGGGAACTCCTATAATTCACCCCTCCACTTT.

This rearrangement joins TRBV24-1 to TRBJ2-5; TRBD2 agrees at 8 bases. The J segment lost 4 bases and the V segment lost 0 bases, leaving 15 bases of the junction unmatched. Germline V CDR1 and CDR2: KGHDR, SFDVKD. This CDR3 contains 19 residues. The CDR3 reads CATSDLLFPEAGGRETQYF. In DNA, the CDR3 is TGTGCCACCAGTGATTTGCTGTTCCCTGAGGCGGGAGGTAGAGAGACCCAGTACTTC.

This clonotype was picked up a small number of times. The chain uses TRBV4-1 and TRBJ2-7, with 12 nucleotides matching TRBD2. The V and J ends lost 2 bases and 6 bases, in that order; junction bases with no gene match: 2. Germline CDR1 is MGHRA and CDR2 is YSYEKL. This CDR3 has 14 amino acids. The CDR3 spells CASSQLAGGIEQYF. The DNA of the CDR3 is TGCGCCAGCAGCCAACTAGCGGGGGGGATCGAGCAGTACTTC.

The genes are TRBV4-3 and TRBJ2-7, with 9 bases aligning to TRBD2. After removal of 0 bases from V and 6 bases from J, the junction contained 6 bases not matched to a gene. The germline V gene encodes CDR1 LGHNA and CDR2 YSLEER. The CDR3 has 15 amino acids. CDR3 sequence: CASSQEIAGAIEQYF. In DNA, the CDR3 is TGCGCCAGCAGCCAAGAAATAGCGGGGGCGATCGAGCAGTACTTC.

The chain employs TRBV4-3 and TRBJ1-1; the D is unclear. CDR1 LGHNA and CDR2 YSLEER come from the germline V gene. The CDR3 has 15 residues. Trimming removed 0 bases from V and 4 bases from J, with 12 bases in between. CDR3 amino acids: CASSQDLRDTTEAFF. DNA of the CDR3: TGCGCCAGCAGCCAAGATCTTCGGGATACCACTGAAGCTTTCTTT.

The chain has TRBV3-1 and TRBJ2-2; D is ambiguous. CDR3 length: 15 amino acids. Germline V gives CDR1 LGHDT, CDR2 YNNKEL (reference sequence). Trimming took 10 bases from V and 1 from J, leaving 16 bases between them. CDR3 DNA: TGTGCCACCTCCCAGCTGACTCTGAACACCGGGGAGCTGTTTTTT. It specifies CATSQLTLNTGELFF.

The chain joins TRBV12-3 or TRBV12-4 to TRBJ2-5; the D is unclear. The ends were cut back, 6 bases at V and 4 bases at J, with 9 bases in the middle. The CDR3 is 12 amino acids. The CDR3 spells CASSMEGETQYF. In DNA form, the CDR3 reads TGTGCCAGCAGCATGGAAGGAGAGACCCAGTACTTC.

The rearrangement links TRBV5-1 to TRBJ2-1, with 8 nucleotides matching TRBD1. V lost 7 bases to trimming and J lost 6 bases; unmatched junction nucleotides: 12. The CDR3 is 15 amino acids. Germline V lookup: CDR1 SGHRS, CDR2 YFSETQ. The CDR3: CASGIRDRNRNEQFF. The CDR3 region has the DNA TGCGCCAGCGGCATCCGGGACAGGAACCGCAATGAGCAGTTCTTC.

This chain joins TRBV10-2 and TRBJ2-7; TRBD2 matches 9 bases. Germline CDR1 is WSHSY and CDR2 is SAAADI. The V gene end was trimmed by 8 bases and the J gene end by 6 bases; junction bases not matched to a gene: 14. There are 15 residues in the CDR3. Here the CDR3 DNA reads TGCGCCAGCGGCATCTTAAGCGGGGGGTCTGGCGAGCAGTACTTC. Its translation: CASGILSGGSGEQYF.

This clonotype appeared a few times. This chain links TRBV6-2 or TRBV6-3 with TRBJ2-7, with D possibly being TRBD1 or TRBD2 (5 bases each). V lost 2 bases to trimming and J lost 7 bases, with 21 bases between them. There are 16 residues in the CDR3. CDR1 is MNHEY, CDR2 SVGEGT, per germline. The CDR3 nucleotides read TGTGCCAGCAGTTACCCCCGGCAGGGACGGTTGGGGGAGCAGTACTTC. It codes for CASSYPRQGRLGEQYF.

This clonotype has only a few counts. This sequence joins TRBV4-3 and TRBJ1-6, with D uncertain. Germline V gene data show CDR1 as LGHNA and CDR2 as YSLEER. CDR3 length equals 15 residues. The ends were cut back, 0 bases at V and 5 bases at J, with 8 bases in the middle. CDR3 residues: CASSQDMQDNSPLHF. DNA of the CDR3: TGCGCCAGCAGCCAAGATATGCAAGATAATTCACCCCTCCACTTT.

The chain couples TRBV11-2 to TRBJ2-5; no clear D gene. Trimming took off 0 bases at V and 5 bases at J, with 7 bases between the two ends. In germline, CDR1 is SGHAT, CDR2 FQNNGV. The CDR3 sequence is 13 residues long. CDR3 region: CASSLDTFETQYF. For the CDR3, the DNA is TGTGCCAGCAGCTTAGATACCTTCGAGACCCAGTACTTC.

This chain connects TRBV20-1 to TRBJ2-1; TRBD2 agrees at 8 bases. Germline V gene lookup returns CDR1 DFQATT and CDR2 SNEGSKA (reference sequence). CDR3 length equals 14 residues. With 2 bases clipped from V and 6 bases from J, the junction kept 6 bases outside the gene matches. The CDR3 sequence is CSARSLSGINEQFF. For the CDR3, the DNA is TGCAGTGCTAGATCCCTTAGCGGGATCAATGAGCAGTTCTTC.

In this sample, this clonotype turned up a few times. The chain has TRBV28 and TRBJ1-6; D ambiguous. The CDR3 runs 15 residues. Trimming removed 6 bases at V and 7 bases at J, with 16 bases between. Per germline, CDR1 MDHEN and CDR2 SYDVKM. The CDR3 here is CASSNELDWNSPLHF. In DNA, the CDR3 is TGTGCCAGCAGCAACGAGTTGGATTGGAATTCACCCCTCCACTTT.

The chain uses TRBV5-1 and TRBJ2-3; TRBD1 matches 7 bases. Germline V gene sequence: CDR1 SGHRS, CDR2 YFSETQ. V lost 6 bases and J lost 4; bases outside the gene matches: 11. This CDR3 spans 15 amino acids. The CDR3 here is CASTNRGGYADTQYF. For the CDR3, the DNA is TGCGCCAGCACAAACAGGGGTGGCTATGCAGATACGCAGTATTTT.

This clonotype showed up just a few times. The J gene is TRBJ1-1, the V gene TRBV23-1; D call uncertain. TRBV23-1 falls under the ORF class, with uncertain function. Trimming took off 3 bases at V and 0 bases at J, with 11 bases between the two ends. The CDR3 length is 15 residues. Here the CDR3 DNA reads TGCGCCAGCAGTCAGTTGCTCGTATTGAACACTGAAGCTTTCTTT. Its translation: CASSQLLVLNTEAFF.

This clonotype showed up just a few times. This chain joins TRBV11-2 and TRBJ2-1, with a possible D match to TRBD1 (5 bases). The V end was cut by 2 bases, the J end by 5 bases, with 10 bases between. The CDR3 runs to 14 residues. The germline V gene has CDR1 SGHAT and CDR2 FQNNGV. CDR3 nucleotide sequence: TGTGCCAGCAGCTTATCCAGGGTGGACAATGAGCAGTTCTTC. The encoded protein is CASSLSRVDNEQFF. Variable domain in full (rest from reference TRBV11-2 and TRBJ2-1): EAGVAQSPRYKIIEKRQSVAFWCNPISGHATLYWYQQILGQGPKLLIQFQNNGVVDDSQLPKDRFSAERLKGVDSTLKIQPAKLEDSAVYLCASSLSRVDNEQFFGPGTRLTVL.

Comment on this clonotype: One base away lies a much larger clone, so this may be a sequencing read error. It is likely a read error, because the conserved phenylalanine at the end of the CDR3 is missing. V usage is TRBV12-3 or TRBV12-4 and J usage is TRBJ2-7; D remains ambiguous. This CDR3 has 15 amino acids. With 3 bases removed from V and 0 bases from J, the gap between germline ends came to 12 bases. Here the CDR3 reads CASSFQVEASYEQYS. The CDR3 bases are TGTGCCAGCAGTTTTCAGGTAGAGGCCTCCTACGAGCAGTACTCC.